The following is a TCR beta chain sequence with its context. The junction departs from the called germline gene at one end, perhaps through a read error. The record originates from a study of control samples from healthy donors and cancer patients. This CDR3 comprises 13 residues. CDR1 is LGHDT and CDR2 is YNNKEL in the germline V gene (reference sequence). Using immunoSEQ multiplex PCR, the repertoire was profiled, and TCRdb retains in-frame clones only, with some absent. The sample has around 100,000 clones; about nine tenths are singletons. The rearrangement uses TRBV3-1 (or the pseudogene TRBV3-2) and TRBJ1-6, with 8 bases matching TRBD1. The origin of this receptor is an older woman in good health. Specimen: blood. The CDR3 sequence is CAGSQTGGSPLHF. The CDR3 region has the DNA TGTGCCGGCAGCCAAACAGGGGGTTCACCCCTCCACTTT.